Here is one TCR beta chain with its context. This clonotype showed up just a few times. This clone's antigen is unknown. No base quality information exists; no much larger clone differs at one position. For this chain, trimming is 3 bases at the V end and 6 bases at the J end, and the number of junction bases without a gene match is 4. The germline V gene provides CDR1 SGDLS and CDR2 YYNGEE. Spanning cysteine to phenylalanine, the CDR3 consists of 14 amino acids. Only the CDR3 DNA stays, 42 bases, in frame from base 1. This entry is derived from a study of T-cell memory formation after mild COVID-19 (dated by TCRdb to about 2021). For the study in its entirety: TCR sequence clusters from the two donors were largely donor specific. T-cell clones expanding and contracting after mild COVID-19 in a couple of donors were tracked by longitudinal TCRalpha and TCRbeta repertoire sequencing. The cohort was made up of two young adult volunteers, one female and one male, who were previously healthy.

PBMCs were isolated by Ficoll-Paque density gradient centrifugation. Findings and caveats that apply to the study as a whole: Contracting CD4+ clones were located mainly in the CM and EM memory subsets, whereas CD8+ clones were found to be enriched in EMRA. SARS-CoV-2 specificity was not confirmed for the second-wave clones peaking on day 37. The study covered only two mild cases, and larger cohorts including severe cases with pre-infection samples were considered necessary. Some responding clones were detected in pre-infection memory, suggesting pre-existing cross-reactive memory T cells joined the SARS-CoV-2 response. Clones that contracted from day 15 to 85 showed balanced CD4/CD8 phenotypes, whereas a second wave of clones that expanded from day 15 to 37 leaned towards CD4+.

The sequencer was an Illumina NovaSeq 6000. cDNA libraries for TCRalpha and TCRbeta were prepared by 5'RACE using constant-segment primers, with sample barcodes and unique molecular identifiers added. RNA was extracted from every sample with Trizol reagent. Libraries were amplified in two PCR steps, with a second sample barcode and Illumina TruSeq adapters added in the second step. Sequencing of libraries was performed on an Illumina NovaSeq with 2 x 150 bp paired-end reads. The study's own analysis went as follows. Reads were demultiplexed and collapsed into UMI-guided consensus sequences with migec v1.2.7. Using mixcr v2.1.11, the UMI consensuses were aligned to TRA and TRB V and J templates and assembled into clonotypes. A clonotype was counted as expanded or contracted only if both edgeR and NoisET called the change significant, with noise models trained on biological replicates. For edgeR calls, a false discovery rate-adjusted p below 0.01 and a log2 fold-change threshold of 1 were applied. PCA with hierarchical clustering of max-normalized trajectories of the 1000 most abundant clonotypes was used as exploratory dynamics analysis. The CD4 or CD8 phenotype of responding clones was assigned using the separately sequenced CD4+ and CD8+ repertoires. TCRdb reprocessed the public reads (quality trimming at Q25 with fastp, clone calling with MiXCR) and kept in-frame beta chains. Rows are unified per CDR3 protein, each entry keeping the most common DNA and genes. The V and J calls and clone size come from TCRdb's table, not from the authors' own analysis. The sample table holds hundreds of thousands of distinct CDR3 sequences, of which approximately 25% were seen once. The leading ten clones occupy roughly an eighth of the sample.

The sample comprised PBMCs or a T cell subset sorted from them (not recorded which). This TCR came from an adult woman who had mild COVID-19 (a few samples of this study predate the infection). The sample titles of this study are shuffled in the database, so cell type and time point are left out; the donor was told from shared clones. The chain couples TRBV9 to TRBJ1-1, with 11 bases in between that match TRBD1. The CDR3 region has the sequence CASSAGDRGAEAFF. DNA sequence: TGTGCCAGCAGCGCCGGGGACAGGGGGGCTGAAGCTTTCTTT.